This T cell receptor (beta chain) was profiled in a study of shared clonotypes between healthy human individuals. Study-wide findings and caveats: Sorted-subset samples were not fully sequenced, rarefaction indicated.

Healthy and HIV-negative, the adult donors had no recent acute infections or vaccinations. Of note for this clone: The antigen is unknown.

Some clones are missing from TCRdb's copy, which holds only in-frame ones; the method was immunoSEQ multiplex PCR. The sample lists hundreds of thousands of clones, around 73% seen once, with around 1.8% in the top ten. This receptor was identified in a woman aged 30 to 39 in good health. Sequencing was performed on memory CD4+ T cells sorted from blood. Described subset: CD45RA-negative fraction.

The CDR3 here is CSVGSSGTSTDTQYF. In DNA, the CDR3 is TGCAGCGTTGGTTCTAGCGGAACTAGCACAGATACGCAGTATTTT. The chain combines TRBV29-1 with TRBJ2-3, with 7 bases aligning to TRBD2. Trimming took 4 bases from V and 0 from J; bases not matched to a gene: 7. The germline gives CDR1 SQVTM, CDR2 ANQGSEA. This CDR3 contains 15 residues.